Following are 18 T cell receptor beta chains from one sample sequenced in a study of blood T cell repertoires in COVID-19. TCRdb's copy holds only in-frame clones and misses some; the assay was immunoSEQ multiplex PCR. The repertoire holds about 300,000 clones, with 80% to 90% as singletons. Sequencing was carried out using PBMCs or T cells enriched from blood (not recorded which). The receptor source for this set is a man aged 25-45 years who had recovered from COVID-19.

This chain connects TRBV28 to TRBJ2-3; a possible D gene is TRBD2 (5 bases). Germline V gene lookup returns CDR1 MDHEN and CDR2 SYDVKM. The CDR3 runs 12 residues. The V end lost 8 bases, the J end lost 1 base, and 7 bases lay between the germline ends. This CDR3 reads CASLGGTDTQYF. CDR3 bases: TGTGCCAGCCTCGGGGGCACAGATACGCAGTATTTT.

The CDR3 nucleotides read TGTGCCAGCAGCCAAGATTGGGGACTCATACGAAACACCATATATTTT. Its translation: CASSQDWGLIRNTIYF. V gene TRBV14 combines with J gene TRBJ1-3; perhaps TRBD1 as D (5 bases). This CDR3 has 16 residues. The germline V and J ends were trimmed by 0 bases and 5 bases, with 14 bases remaining between them. Germline assignment: CDR1 SGHDN and CDR2 FVKESK.

The chain recombines TRBV7-9 with TRBJ2-2; 8 positions agree with TRBD2. The CDR3 has 16 amino acids. Germline CDR1 and CDR2: SEHNR and FQNEAQ (reference sequence). Trimming removed 5 bases from V and 7 bases from J; junction bases left unmatched: 12. CDR3 nucleotide sequence: TGTGCCAGCAGCCCGCCGGGAGGGGGGCGAGGCGGGGAGCTGTTTTTT. As protein: CASSPPGGGRGGELFF.

This chain uses TRBV15 with TRBJ2-3; unclear D gene. The CDR3 is 15 amino acids. With 0 bases removed from V and 6 bases from J, the gap between germline ends came to 13 bases. Germline V gene sequence: CDR1 LNHNV, CDR2 YYDKDF (reference sequence). CDR3 DNA: TGTGCCACCAGCAGAGATCGAGTAATGGTGGATACGCAGTATTTT. Translating gives CATSRDRVMVDTQYF.

A few counts support this clone. The chain joins TRBV14 to TRBJ2-3; 7 bases match TRBD1. CDR1 and CDR2 (germline): SGHDN, FVKESK. CDR3 length equals 16 residues. With V trimmed by 4 bases and J by 5 bases, 12 bases remained unmatched. CDR3 residues: CASSPGRQAGGDTQYF. CDR3 coding DNA: TGTGCCAGCAGCCCCGGAAGGCAAGCAGGGGGAGATACGCAGTATTTT.

The chain carries TRBV10-2 and TRBJ2-1, with D tentatively TRBD2 (5 bases). V lost 10 bases to trimming and J lost 6 bases, with 13 bases between them. This CDR3 has 12 amino acids. Per germline, CDR1 WSHSY and CDR2 SAAADI. The CDR3 here is CAITTRSNEQFF. CDR3 nucleotides: TGCGCCATCACAACTAGAAGCAATGAGCAGTTCTTC.

The chain carries TRBV11-2 and TRBJ2-1; 7 nucleotides agree with TRBD2. The ends lost 5 bases at V and 5 bases at J; junction bases unmatched: 15. This CDR3 spans 17 amino acids. Per the germline V gene, CDR1 is SGHAT and CDR2 is FQNNGV. CDR3 DNA: TGTGCCAGCAGCCCTAGTCCGGGACGGGGGGACCACAATGAGCAGTTCTTC. This sequence encodes CASSPSPGRGDHNEQFF.

This clone was seen only once. CDR3 coding DNA: TGTGCCAGCTCACGACAGGAGTCAAACTATGGCTACACCTTC. Its translation: CASSRQESNYGYTF. The genes are TRBV18 and TRBJ1-2; D possibly corresponds to TRBD1 (6 bases). With 4 bases removed from V and 2 bases from J, the gap between germline ends came to 11 bases. Germline lookup yields CDR1 KGHSH and CDR2 LQKENI. The CDR3 has 14 amino acids.

This chain uses TRBV19 with TRBJ1-4; D possibly corresponds to TRBD1 (6 bases). Germline V gives CDR1 LNHDA, CDR2 SQIVND (reference sequence). The ends were cut back, 6 bases at V and 4 bases at J, with 12 bases in the middle. This CDR3 comprises 14 residues. This CDR3 reads CASSQTGSNEKLFF. The CDR3 coding sequence is TGTGCCAGTAGCCAAACAGGGAGTAATGAAAAACTGTTTTTT.

This clone has just one count. The V call is TRBV29-1, the J call TRBJ1-2, with TRBD1 matching 7 bases. In germline, CDR1 is SQVTM, CDR2 ANQGSEA. This CDR3 region has 12 residues. The J segment lost 4 bases and the V segment lost 7 bases, leaving 6 bases of the junction unmatched. CDR3 nucleotide sequence: TGCAGCGCGAAGGGACAGCGCTATGGCTACACCTTC. Protein: CSAKGQRYGYTF.

This clone showed up just once. This chain uses TRBV10-1 with TRBJ2-2, with 9 positions matching TRBD1. Germline CDR1 WNHNN, CDR2 SYGVQD (reference sequence). V was clipped by 2 bases and J by 4 bases; unmatched bases: 2. This CDR3 contains 15 residues. The CDR3 spells CASSERDRVTGELFF. The CDR3 region has the DNA TGCGCCAGCAGTGAGCGGGACAGGGTCACCGGGGAGCTGTTTTTT.

The rearrangement links TRBV7-9 to TRBJ1-2; 8 bases map to TRBD1. This CDR3 is 13 amino acids long. V lost 4 bases, J lost 8 bases, and 6 bases stayed unmatched. The germline CDR1 and CDR2 sequences are SEHNR and FQNEAQ (reference sequence). Written as DNA, the CDR3 is TGTGCCAGCAGCTACGGACAGGGAGGCGGCTACACCTTC. Translated: CASSYGQGGGYTF.

The chain couples TRBV18 to TRBJ1-2; no firm D call. V lost 6 bases to trimming and J lost 7 bases, with 21 bases between them. The germline CDR1 and CDR2 sequences are KGHSH and LQKENI. The CDR3 runs to 15 residues. CDR3 residues: CASSPTSSSGGGYTF. CDR3 DNA: TGTGCCAGCTCTCCCACTTCGAGTTCCGGAGGTGGCTACACCTTC.

The CDR3 DNA follows: TGTGCCAGCAGTTTCGGTCCGCTAGCCAAAAACATTCAGTACTTC. Translating gives CASSFGPLAKNIQYF. The J gene is TRBJ2-4, the V gene TRBV28; D remains unclear. Germline lookup yields CDR1 MDHEN and CDR2 SYDVKM. Trimming left V 3 bases short and J 0 bases short, with 9 bases between. CDR3 length equals 15 residues.

The chain recombines TRBV2 with TRBJ1-2; D gene uncertain. Germline V gene sequence: CDR1 SNHLY, CDR2 FYNNEI. CDR3 length: 14 residues. V was cut by 6 bases and J by 5 bases, with 16 bases left in between. The CDR3 spells CASRSREEGYGYTF. CDR3 bases: TGTGCCAGCAGGTCCCGGGAAGAAGGTTATGGCTACACCTTC.

The rearrangement joins TRBV2 to TRBJ2-2; perhaps TRBD2 as D (6 bases). Germline V CDR1 and CDR2: SNHLY, FYNNEI. The CDR3 is made up of 15 amino acids. V was pared by 6 bases and J by 4 bases, with 15 bases between. CDR3 protein: CASSGAGSGTGELFF. CDR3 in DNA: TGTGCCAGCAGCGGGGCGGGGTCGGGCACCGGGGAGCTGTTTTTT. Together with reference TRBV2 and TRBJ2-2, the CDR3 gives the full variable domain: EPEVTQTPSHQVTQMGQEVILRCVPISNHLYFYWYRQILGQKVEFLVSFYNNEISEKSEIFDDQFSVERPDGSNFTLKIRSTKLEDSAMYFCASSGAGSGTGELFFGEGSRLTVL.

The J gene is TRBJ1-2, the V gene TRBV30; D uncertain. The CDR3 has 16 residues. CDR1 is GTSNPN, CDR2 SVGIG, per germline (reference sequence). Trimming pared 3 bases from V and 4 bases from J, leaving 21 bases between. The CDR3 nucleotides are TGTGCCTGGAGCGTAAGAAGCGGGGTCGGCGGCTATGGCTACACCTTC. Translation gives CAWSVRSGVGGYGYTF.

This clone was seen more than once but under ten times. The chain couples TRBV5-1 to TRBJ1-4; D is undetermined. The CDR3 runs to 14 residues. From germline, CDR1 is SGHRS and CDR2 YFSETQ. The ends were cut back, 8 bases at V and 0 bases at J, with 11 bases in the middle. As DNA, the CDR3 is TGCGCCAGTAGCCCAACTGCAACTAATGAAAAACTGTTTTTT. This sequence encodes CASSPTATNEKLFF.